What follows is one TCR beta chain and its context. What it recognizes is unknown. Specified time point: pre-treatment sample, taken before nivolumab and TIL therapy. Pleural nodules or supraclavicular lymph nodes made up most of the excised metastases sampled. This was the immunoSEQ v3 assay. Only in-frame clones appear in the TCRdb table, and some are missing; sequencing was by immunoSEQ multiplex PCR. The table includes around 6,000 clones, approximately 71% detected once. The data were obtained in a study of TIL therapy for anti-PD-1-resistant metastatic lung cancer. Looking at the study overall: Median tumor PD-L1 proportion score was roughly 5.9%. By whole-exome sequencing, median non-synonymous tumor mutation burden was roughly 1.4 mutations per megabase.

General study points: The cohort had more treatment-naive, never-smoker and oncogene-addicted patients than typical. Many TIL product clones were absent from baseline tumor, suggesting clonal contraction.

The CDR3 is 14 residues long. CDR1 is MNHEY, CDR2 SVGEGT, per germline. V was cut by 1 base and J by 6 bases, with 11 bases left in between. The chain joins TRBV6-2 or TRBV6-3 to TRBJ2-3; D unclear. This receptor was identified in a person aged 25 to 80 with non-small cell lung cancer. Sample: tumor tissue, taken at baseline. The CDR3 DNA reads TGTGCCAGCAGTTACTGGGGTCCCTGGGATACGCAGTATTTT. It specifies CASSYWGPWDTQYF.